A selection of T cell receptor beta chains follows, all from one sample in a study of cytomegalovirus exposure and HLA in healthy donors. This table comes from immunoSEQ multiplex PCR, and its TCRdb copy is limited to in-frame clones, with some not included. The sample includes about 190,000 clones, roughly 75% of them seen just once. The sequenced sample was PBMCs. The source is a man aged 30 to 45 in good health and CMV-seropositive. The CDR3 runs from the conserved cysteine through the conserved F or W. The D gene is left open where the match is weak. The size field is filled for only some rows; it gives once, few, many or a size class.

d_call,j_call,clone_size,v_call,cdr3_aa,cdr3_nt
TRBD1,TRBJ2-7,.,TRBV29-1,CSVVTRQGSLYEQYF,TGCAGCGTTGTAACTAGACAGGGGTCCCTCTACGAGCAGTACTTC
TRBD1,TRBJ2-5,.,TRBV7-9,CASSVPSGTVDKETQYF,TGTGCCAGCAGCGTTCCTTCTGGGACAGTTGACAAAGAGACCCAGTACTTC
TRBD1,TRBJ2-7,.,TRBV7-9,CASTPTGTYEQYF,TGTGCCAGCACCCCGACAGGGACCTACGAGCAGTACTTC
TRBD1,TRBJ2-5,.,TRBV9,CASSVGGGVSAQETQYF,TGTGCCAGCAGCGTAGGAGGGGGCGTGTCAGCCCAAGAGACCCAGTACTTC
.,TRBJ2-5,.,TRBV29-1,CSGGQIQETQYF,TGCAGCGGGGGGCAAATCCAAGAGACCCAGTACTTC
TRBD2,TRBJ2-7,.,TRBV19,CASSPGLAGLYEQYF,TGTGCCAGTAGTCCCGGACTAGCGGGACTCTACGAGCAGTACTTC
TRBD2,TRBJ2-1,.,TRBV10-3,CAISKREGLNEQFF,TGTGCCATCAGTAAACGGGAGGGCCTCAATGAGCAGTTCTTC
.,TRBJ1-5,.,TRBV6-1,CASRGAVNSNQPQHF,TGTGCCAGCCGGGGGGCCGTGAATAGCAATCAGCCCCAGCATTTT
TRBD2,TRBJ2-1,.,TRBV7-2,CASSYLLAGAPEQFF,TGTGCCAGCAGCTACCTACTAGCGGGAGCACCTGAGCAGTTCTTC
.,TRBJ2-7,.,TRBV7-8,CASSLRQGPSYEQYF,TGTGCCAGCAGCTTACGGCAGGGGCCTTCGTACGAGCAGTACTTC
.,TRBJ2-2,.,TRBV7-6,CASRAGVARAGELFF,TGTGCCAGCAGGGCCGGGGTAGCGAGGGCCGGGGAGCTGTTTTTT
.,TRBJ2-1,.,TRBV2,CASRNSNSYNEQFF,TGTGCCAGCAGAAACAGCAACTCCTACAATGAGCAGTTCTTC
TRBD1,TRBJ2-1,.,TRBV11-2,CASSLGDRVVLTHVTRPFF,TGTGCCAGCAGCTTGGGGGACAGGGTTGTTCTCACCCATGTGACACGGCCGTTCTTC
TRBD2,TRBJ2-1,.,TRBV7-3,CASSPSLGLAGRNEQFF,TGTGCCAGCAGCCCGAGCTTGGGACTAGCGGGCCGCAATGAGCAGTTCTTC
.,TRBJ2-5,.,TRBV29-1,CSVAGVILEETQYF,TGCAGCGTTGCCGGGGTAATCTTAGAAGAGACCCAGTACTTC
.,TRBJ2-1,.,TRBV6-6,CASSSTAGVENEQFF,TGTGCCAGCAGTTCCACCGCAGGGGTGGAAAATGAGCAGTTCTTC
.,TRBJ1-1,.,TRBV28,CASSLGGGGTEAFF,TGTGCCAGCAGTTTAGGGGGGGGAGGCACTGAAGCTTTCTTT
.,TRBJ2-7,.,TRBV9,CASSAGLTLGEQYF,TGTGCCAGCAGCGCGGGACTGACGCTTGGCGAGCAGTACTTC
.,TRBJ2-7,.,TRBV7-3,CASSLTQGYEQYF,TGTGCCAGCAGCTTAACCCAGGGGTACGAGCAGTACTTC
.,TRBJ2-7,.,TRBV27,CASSFPGDEQYF,TGTGCCAGCAGTTTTCCGGGGGACGAGCAGTACTTC
TRBD1,TRBJ2-5,.,TRBV7-6,CASSSGQSETQYF,TGTGCCAGCAGCTCGGGACAGTCGGAGACCCAGTACTTC
TRBD2,TRBJ2-1,.,TRBV29-1,CSVDSRTAGGYNEQFF,TGCAGCGTTGATTCCCGTACAGCGGGAGGTTACAATGAGCAGTTCTTC
.,TRBJ2-2,.,TRBV5-4,CASSFGLGTGELFF,TGTGCCAGCAGCTTCGGGTTGGGCACCGGGGAGCTGTTTTTT
TRBD2,TRBJ2-1,.,TRBV5-1,CASSSPGLAGKEQFF,TGCGCCAGCAGCTCGCCAGGACTAGCGGGAAAGGAGCAGTTCTTC
TRBD1,TRBJ1-1,.,TRBV19,CASSRQGNTEAFF,TGTGCCAGTAGTAGACAGGGGAACACTGAAGCTTTCTTT
.,TRBJ1-2,.,TRBV25-1,CASPRRVGYGYTF,TGTGCCAGCCCCCGCAGGGTAGGTTATGGCTACACCTTC
.,TRBJ1-6,.,TRBV30,CAWSVVNSPLHF,TGTGCCTGGAGTGTTGTAAATTCACCCCTCCACTTT
.,TRBJ2-5,.,TRBV11-3,CASSTSFDTRIETQYF,TGTGCCAGCAGCACTAGTTTTGATACTAGAATAGAGACCCAGTACTTC
.,TRBJ2-1,.,TRBV30,CAWSRSQMSNEQFF,TGTGCCTGGAGTAGATCACAGATGTCCAATGAGCAGTTCTTC
.,TRBJ2-7,few,TRBV4-1,CASSQDVASASSYEQYF,TGCGCCAGCAGCCAAGACGTGGCTAGCGCCAGCTCCTACGAGCAGTACTTC
TRBD2,TRBJ2-3,once,TRBV4-3,CASSQGLTSGGNTQYF,TGCGCCAGCAGCCAAGGGTTGACTAGCGGGGGAAATACGCAGTATTTT
.,TRBJ1-3,few,TRBV19,CATTSSGNTIYF,TGTGCCACTACTAGCTCTGGAAACACCATATATTTT
.,TRBJ2-2,.,TRBV28,CASRRWDTGELFF,TGTGCCAGCAGGAGGTGGGACACCGGGGAGCTGTTTTTT
.,TRBJ2-1,.,TRBV5-1,CASSSPGRYNEQFF,TGCGCCAGCAGTTCCCCTGGGCGATACAATGAGCAGTTCTTC
.,TRBJ2-5,.,TRBV5-1,CASSWGETQYF,TGCGCCAGCAGCTGGGGCGAGACCCAGTACTTC
.,TRBJ1-1,.,TRBV15,CATSRAPPTGREIAEAFF,TGTGCCACCAGTAGAGCTCCCCCCACAGGGCGAGAAATCGCTGAAGCTTTCTTT
.,TRBJ2-7,.,TRBV28,CASSSAPGGTYEQYF,TGTGCCAGCAGTTCCGCTCCCGGAGGGACCTACGAGCAGTACTTC
.,TRBJ1-5,once,TRBV19,CASTTTTGEQVNQPQHF,TGTGCCAGTACTACTACTACTGGGGAACAGGTAAATCAGCCCCAGCATTTT
TRBD2,TRBJ2-1,.,TRBV30,CAWSELAGGGEQFF,TGTGCCTGGAGTGAGCTAGCGGGGGGAGGTGAGCAGTTCTTC
.,TRBJ2-3,.,TRBV28,CASSLGQLDTQYF,TGTGCCAGCAGTTTAGGGCAGCTAGATACGCAGTATTTT
.,TRBJ2-7,.,TRBV13,CASSPDSSYEQYF,TGTGCCAGCAGCCCAGACAGTTCCTACGAGCAGTACTTC
.,TRBJ2-7,.,TRBV18,CASSPPSREQYF,TGTGCCAGCTCACCACCCTCTCGCGAGCAGTACTTC
TRBD2,TRBJ2-1,.,TRBV4-3,CASSSGLAGYNEQFF,TGCGCCAGCAGCTCCGGACTAGCGGGATACAATGAGCAGTTCTTC
TRBD2,TRBJ2-3,.,TRBV18,CASSPGLAGAGDTQYF,TGTGCCAGCTCACCAGGACTAGCGGGGGCCGGGGATACGCAGTATTTT
.,TRBJ1-1,few,TRBV9,CASSADGKFEAFF,TGTGCCAGCAGCGCGGACGGGAAATTTGAAGCTTTCTTT